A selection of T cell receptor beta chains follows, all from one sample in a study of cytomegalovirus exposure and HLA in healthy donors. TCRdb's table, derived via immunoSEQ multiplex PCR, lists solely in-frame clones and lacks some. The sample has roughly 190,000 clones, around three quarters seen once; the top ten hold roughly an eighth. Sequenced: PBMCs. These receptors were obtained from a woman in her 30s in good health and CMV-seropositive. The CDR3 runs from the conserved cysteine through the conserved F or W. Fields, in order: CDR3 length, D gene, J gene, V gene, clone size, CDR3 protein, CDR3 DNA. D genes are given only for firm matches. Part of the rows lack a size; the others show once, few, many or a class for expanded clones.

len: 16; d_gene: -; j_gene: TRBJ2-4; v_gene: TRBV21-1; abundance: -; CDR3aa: CATSSGGTVAKNIQYF; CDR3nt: TGTGCCACCTCGTCTGGGGGGACCGTAGCCAAAAACATTCAGTACTTC
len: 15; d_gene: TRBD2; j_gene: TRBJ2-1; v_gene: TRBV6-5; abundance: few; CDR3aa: CASSQLAGSYNEQFF; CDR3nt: TGTGCCAGCAGTCAGCTAGCGGGGAGTTACAATGAGCAGTTCTTC
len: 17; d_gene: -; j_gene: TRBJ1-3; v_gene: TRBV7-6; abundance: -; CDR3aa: CASSSVDSSGGGNTIYF; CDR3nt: TGTGCCAGCAGCTCGGTTGACTCTTCCGGGGGGGGAAACACCATATATTTT
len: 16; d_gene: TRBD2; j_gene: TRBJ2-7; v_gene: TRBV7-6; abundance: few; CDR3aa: CASSFLAGESSYEQYF; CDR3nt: TGTGCCAGCAGCTTCCTAGCGGGAGAGAGCTCCTACGAGCAGTACTTC
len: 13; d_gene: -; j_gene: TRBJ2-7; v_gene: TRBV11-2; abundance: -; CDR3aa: CASSFNRVYEQYF; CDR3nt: TGTGCCAGCAGCTTTAACAGGGTCTACGAGCAGTACTTC
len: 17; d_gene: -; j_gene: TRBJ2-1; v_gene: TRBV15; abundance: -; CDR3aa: CATSRDLSGSSYNEQFF; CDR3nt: TGTGCCACCAGCAGAGATCTAAGCGGAAGCTCCTACAATGAGCAGTTCTTC
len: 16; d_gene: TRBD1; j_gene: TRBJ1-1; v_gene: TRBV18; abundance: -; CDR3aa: CASSPRGTGANTEAFF; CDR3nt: TGTGCCAGCTCACCACGGGGGACAGGGGCGAACACTGAAGCTTTCTTT
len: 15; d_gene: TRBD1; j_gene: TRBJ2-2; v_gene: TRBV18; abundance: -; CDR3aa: CASSHETGGTGELFF; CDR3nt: TGTGCCAGCTCACACGAGACAGGGGGCACCGGGGAGCTGTTTTTT
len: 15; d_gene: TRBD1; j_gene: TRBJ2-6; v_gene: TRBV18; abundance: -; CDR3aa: CASSNRGPGANVLTF; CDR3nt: TGTGCCAGCTCAAACAGGGGGCCCGGGGCCAACGTCCTGACTTTC
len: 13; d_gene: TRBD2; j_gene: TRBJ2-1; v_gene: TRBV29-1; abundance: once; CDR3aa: CSIGTSGSGEQFF; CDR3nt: TGCAGCATCGGGACTAGCGGGAGTGGTGAGCAGTTCTTC
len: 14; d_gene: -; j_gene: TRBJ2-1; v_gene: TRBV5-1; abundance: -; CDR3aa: CASSPLTGGGEQFF; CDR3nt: TGCGCCAGCAGCCCTCTAACAGGGGGGGGTGAGCAGTTCTTC
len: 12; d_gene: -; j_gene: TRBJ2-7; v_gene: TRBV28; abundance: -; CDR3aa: CASWEPTYEQYF; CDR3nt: TGTGCCAGCTGGGAGCCCACCTACGAGCAGTACTTC
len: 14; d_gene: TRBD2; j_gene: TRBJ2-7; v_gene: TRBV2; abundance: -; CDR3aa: CASSGGRGPYEQYF; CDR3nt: TGTGCCAGCAGTGGGGGGAGGGGCCCCTACGAGCAGTACTTC
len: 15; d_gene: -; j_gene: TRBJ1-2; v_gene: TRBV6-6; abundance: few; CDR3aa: CASRPRGRNNYGYTF; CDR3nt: TGTGCCAGCAGGCCCCGAGGCAGAAATAACTATGGCTACACCTTC
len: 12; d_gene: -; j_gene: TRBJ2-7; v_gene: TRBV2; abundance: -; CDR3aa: CASNQGSYEQYF; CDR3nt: TGTGCCAGCAATCAGGGTTCCTACGAGCAGTACTTC
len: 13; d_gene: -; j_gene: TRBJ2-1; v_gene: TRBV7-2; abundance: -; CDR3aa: CASSLATREEQFF; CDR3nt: TGTGCCAGCAGCTTAGCTACTAGGGAGGAGCAGTTCTTC
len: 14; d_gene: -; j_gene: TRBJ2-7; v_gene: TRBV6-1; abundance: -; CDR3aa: CASSEIDRSYEQYF; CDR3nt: TGTGCCAGCAGTGAAATCGACAGGTCCTACGAGCAGTACTTC
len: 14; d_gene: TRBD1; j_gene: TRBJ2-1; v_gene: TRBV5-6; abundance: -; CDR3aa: CASSSDRDYNEQFF; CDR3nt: TGTGCCAGCAGCTCCGACAGGGATTACAATGAGCAGTTCTTC
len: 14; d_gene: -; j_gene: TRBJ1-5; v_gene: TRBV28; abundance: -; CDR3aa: CASSSTYSNQPQHF; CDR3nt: TGTGCCAGCAGTTCAACTTATAGCAATCAGCCCCAGCATTTT
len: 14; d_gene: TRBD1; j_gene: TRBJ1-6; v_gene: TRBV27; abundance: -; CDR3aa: CASSPTGMGSPLHF; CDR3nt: TGTGCCAGCAGCCCGACAGGGATGGGATCACCCCTCCACTTT
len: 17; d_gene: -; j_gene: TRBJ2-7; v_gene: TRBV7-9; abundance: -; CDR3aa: CASSYPTRHSGDYEQYF; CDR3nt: TGTGCCAGCAGCTACCCCACGAGGCACTCAGGGGACTACGAGCAGTACTTC
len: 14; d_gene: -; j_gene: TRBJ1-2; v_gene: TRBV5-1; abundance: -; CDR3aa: CASSKKGESYGYTF; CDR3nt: TGCGCCAGCAGCAAAAAAGGGGAATCCTATGGCTACACCTTC
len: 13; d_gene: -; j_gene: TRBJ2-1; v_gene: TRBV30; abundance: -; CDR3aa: CAWNPGSYNEQFF; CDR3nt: TGTGCCTGGAACCCGGGATCCTACAATGAGCAGTTCTTC
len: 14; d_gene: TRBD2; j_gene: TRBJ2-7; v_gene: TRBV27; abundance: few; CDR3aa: CASSFDSGAYEQYF; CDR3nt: TGTGCCAGCAGTTTTGACAGCGGGGCCTACGAGCAGTACTTC
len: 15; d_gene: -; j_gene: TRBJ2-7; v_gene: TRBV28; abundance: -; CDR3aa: CASSDPGEGAVSQYF; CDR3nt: TGTGCCAGCAGTGACCCCGGAGAGGGTGCTGTGTCGCAGTACTTC
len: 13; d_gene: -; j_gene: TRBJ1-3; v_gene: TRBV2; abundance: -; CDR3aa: CASSAQAGNTIYF; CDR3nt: TGTGCCAGCAGTGCACAGGCTGGAAACACCATATATTTT
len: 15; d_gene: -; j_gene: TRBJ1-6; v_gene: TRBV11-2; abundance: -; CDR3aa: CASSLVSSYNSPLHF; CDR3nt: TGTGCCAGCAGCTTAGTGAGCTCCTATAATTCACCCCTCCACTTT
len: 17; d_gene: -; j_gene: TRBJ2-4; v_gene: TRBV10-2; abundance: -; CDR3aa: CASSGRGGTGAKNIQYF; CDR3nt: TGCGCCAGCAGTGGGAGGGGGGGGACTGGAGCCAAAAACATTCAGTACTTC
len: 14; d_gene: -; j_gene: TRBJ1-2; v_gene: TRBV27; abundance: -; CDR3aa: CASRPVSGLYGYTF; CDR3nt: TGTGCCAGCAGGCCGGTGTCAGGACTCTACGGCTACACCTTC
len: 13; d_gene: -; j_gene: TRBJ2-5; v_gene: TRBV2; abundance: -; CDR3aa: CASSSLSRETQYF; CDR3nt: TGTGCCAGCAGTAGCTTGTCGAGGGAGACCCAGTACTTC
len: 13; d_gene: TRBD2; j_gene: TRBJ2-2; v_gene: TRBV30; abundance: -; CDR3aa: CAWSRGGPGELFF; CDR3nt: TGTGCCTGGAGCCGCGGGGGGCCCGGGGAGCTGTTTTTT
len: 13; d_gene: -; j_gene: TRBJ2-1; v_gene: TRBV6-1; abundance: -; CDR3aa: CASSVRGLVEQFF; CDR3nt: TGTGCCAGCAGTGTCCGGGGTTTAGTTGAGCAGTTCTTC
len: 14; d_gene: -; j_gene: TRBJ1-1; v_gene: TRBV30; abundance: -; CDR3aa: CAWRTGLVNTEAFF; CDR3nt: TGTGCCTGGAGAACAGGGTTGGTGAACACTGAAGCTTTCTTT
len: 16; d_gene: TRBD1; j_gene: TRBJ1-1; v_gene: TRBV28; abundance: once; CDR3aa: CASSSRTYRGYTEAFF; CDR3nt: TGTGCCAGCAGTTCCCGGACCTACAGGGGTTACACTGAAGCTTTCTTT
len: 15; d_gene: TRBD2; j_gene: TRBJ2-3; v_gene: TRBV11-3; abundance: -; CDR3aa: CASSSGLANRDTQYF; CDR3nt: TGTGCCAGCAGCTCGGGACTAGCAAATAGGGATACGCAGTATTTT
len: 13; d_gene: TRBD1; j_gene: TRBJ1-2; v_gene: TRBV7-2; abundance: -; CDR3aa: CASSPTGGPGYTF; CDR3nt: TGTGCCAGCAGCCCGACAGGGGGCCCTGGCTACACCTTC
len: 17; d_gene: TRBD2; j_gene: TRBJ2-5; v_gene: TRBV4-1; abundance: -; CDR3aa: CASSHAGTSGLQETQYF; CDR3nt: TGCGCCAGCAGCCACGCCGGGACTAGCGGACTCCAAGAGACCCAGTACTTC
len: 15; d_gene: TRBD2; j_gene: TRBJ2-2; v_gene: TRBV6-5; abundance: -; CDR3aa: CASKLAGGNTGELFF; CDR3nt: TGTGCCAGCAAATTAGCGGGCGGGAACACCGGGGAGCTGTTTTTT
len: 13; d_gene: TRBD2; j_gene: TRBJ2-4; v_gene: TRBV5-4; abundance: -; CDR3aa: CASSLGRENIQYF; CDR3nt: TGTGCCAGCAGCTTAGGGAGGGAAAACATTCAGTACTTC